Following are 23 T cell receptor beta chains from one sample sequenced in a study of blood T cells in healthy people across ages. For the second PCR, which ran for about 7 to 11 cycles, a sample-barcoded 5' primer and a J-beta primer mix were used. TCRdb independently ran MiXCR on the 5' RACE reads; one entry per CDR3 protein. The sample lists about 810,000 distinct CDR3 sequences, about 36% seen once, with over 10% in the top ten. The sample taken for sequencing was blood. These receptor sequences come from a man in his late teens or twenties in good health.

The genes are TRBV27 and TRBJ2-5; the D gene could be TRBD1 or TRBD2 (5 bases each). V was pared by 5 bases and J by 11 bases, with 18 bases between. This CDR3 spans 13 amino acids. Germline lookup yields CDR1 MNHEY and CDR2 SMNVEV (reference sequence). Here the CDR3 reads CASSGGLSGEQYF. The CDR3 nucleotides are TGTGCCAGCAGTGGGGGTCTTAGTGGGGAGCAGTACTTC.

This clonotype was observed once. V gene TRBV24-1 combines with J gene TRBJ1-5, with D unresolved. The CDR3 consists of 13 residues. Per germline, CDR1 KGHDR and CDR2 SFDVKD. V was clipped by 6 bases and J by 4 bases, with 9 bases between them. CDR3 amino acids: CATSNQENQPQHF. CDR3 nucleotides: TGTGCCACCAGTAATCAGGAAAATCAGCCCCAGCATTTT.

The chain uses TRBV20-1 and TRBJ2-7, with 9 nucleotides matching TRBD2. V lost 3 bases, J lost 7 bases, and 13 bases stayed unmatched. There are 15 residues in the CDR3. Per germline, CDR1 DFQATT and CDR2 SNEGSKA (reference sequence). CDR3 DNA: TGCAGTGCTAGTGTCCTAGCGGGGACCTCGGATGAGCAGTACTTC. It codes for CSASVLAGTSDEQYF.

V is TRBV4-2 and J is TRBJ2-2; 10 bases line up with TRBD2. The junction had 7 bases not matched to a gene; V was cut back by 2 bases and J by 4 bases. The CDR3 spans 17 residues. Per the germline V gene, CDR1 is LGHNA and CDR2 is YNFKEQ. The CDR3 DNA follows: TGTGCCAGCAGCCAACAGACTAGCGGGCGGACCACCGGGGAGCTGTTTTTT. The encoded protein is CASSQQTSGRTTGELFF.

There are a few counts of this clonotype. CDR3 region: CSATYRLQNTGELFF. The CDR3 DNA follows: TGCAGTGCTACCTACAGACTCCAGAACACCGGGGAGCTGTTTTTT. The chain joins TRBV20-1 to TRBJ2-2; D is ambiguous. Trimming took off 4 bases at V and 1 base at J, with 13 bases between the two ends. Germline V gives CDR1 DFQATT, CDR2 SNEGSKA (reference sequence). CDR3 length: 15 residues.

The sample holds many counts of this clonotype. The chain uses TRBV5-1 and TRBJ2-1; unclear D gene. CDR1 is SGHRS and CDR2 is YFSETQ in the germline V gene. This CDR3 comprises 12 residues. V was cut by 2 bases and J by 7 bases, with 7 bases left in between. CDR3 nucleotide sequence: TGCGCCAGCAGCTTAATGGGGAATGAGCAGTTCTTC. Protein sequence: CASSLMGNEQFF.

V is TRBV20-1 and J is TRBJ2-1; D is unresolved. The V and J ends lost 0 bases and 4 bases respectively, with 16 bases between them. The CDR3 length is 16 residues. CDR1 and CDR2 from the germline V gene are DFQATT and SNEGSKA (reference sequence). This chain's CDR3 is CSARDIRTPEYNEQFF. CDR3 coding DNA: TGCAGTGCTAGAGACATAAGGACCCCGGAGTACAATGAGCAGTTCTTC.

This clonotype was counted a few times. The V call is TRBV20-1, the J call TRBJ2-1; D is ambiguous. CDR3 size: 14 residues. The germline CDR1 and CDR2 sequences are DFQATT and SNEGSKA (reference sequence). The V end was cut by 0 bases, the J end by 7 bases, with 13 bases between. Here the CDR3 reads CSARDMGRVNEQFF. The CDR3, as DNA: TGCAGTGCTAGAGATATGGGAAGGGTAAATGAGCAGTTCTTC.

A word on this clonotype: A much larger clone differs by one base, so this may be a read error. Here the CDR3 omits its conserved ending phenylalanine or tryptophan, so a read error is the likely source. V usage is TRBV29-1 and J usage is TRBJ1-2; D perhaps matches TRBD1 (6 bases). CDR1 is SQVTM and CDR2 is ANQGSEA in the germline V gene. V lost 6 bases to trimming and J lost 2 bases, with 16 bases between them. There are 14 residues in the CDR3. The CDR3 nucleotides are TGCAGCGTGAGGGGGACCTTCTCAAACTATGGCTACACCCTC. Translating gives CSVRGTFSNYGYTL.

This clonotype was counted only a few times. The V call is TRBV5-8, the J call TRBJ2-3, with 9 nucleotides matching TRBD1. The V gene end was trimmed by 2 bases and the J gene end by 8 bases; junction bases not matched to a gene: 6. Germline V CDR1 and CDR2: SGHTS, YDEGEE. CDR3 length: 14 amino acids. CDR3 in amino acids: CASSFGQGQVTQYF. Here the CDR3 DNA reads TGTGCCAGCAGCTTTGGACAGGGGCAAGTTACGCAGTATTTT.

The chain joins TRBV7-9 to TRBJ2-1; 7 bases agree with TRBD2. V lost 1 base and J lost 2; bases outside the gene matches: 5. Germline V gene data show CDR1 as SEHNR and CDR2 as FQNEAQ (reference sequence). The CDR3 runs 16 residues. The DNA for the CDR3 is TGTGCCAGCAGCTTAGTAGTGGGAGGGGCCTACAATGAGCAGTTCTTC. Encoded protein: CASSLVVGGAYNEQFF.

The chain joins TRBV7-8 to TRBJ1-1, with unresolved D. Per germline, CDR1 SGHVS and CDR2 FQNEAQ. The CDR3 is 12 amino acids. The V and J ends lost 2 bases and 4 bases respectively, with 5 bases between them. The CDR3 DNA sequence: TGTGCCAGCAGCTTACGGTCCACTGAAGCTTTCTTT. Encoded protein: CASSLRSTEAFF.

This rearrangement joins TRBV20-1 to TRBJ2-5, with D unclear. The J call could be wrong; TRBJ2-1 is a better fit for the DNA end. This CDR3 region has 14 residues. Germline loops: CDR1 DFQATT, CDR2 SNEGSKA (reference sequence). The CDR3 coding sequence is TGCAGTGCTAGGGGTCGAGACCCTCAAGAGACCCAGTTCTTC. This translates into CSARGRDPQETQFF.

The chain couples TRBV4-1 to TRBJ1-4; perhaps TRBD1 as D (5 bases). V dropped 1 base and J dropped 6 bases, with 15 bases sitting between them. This CDR3 is built from 16 residues. From germline, CDR1 is MGHRA and CDR2 YSYEKL. CDR3 in amino acids: CASSQASTVGDEKLFF. The CDR3 DNA is TGCGCCAGCAGCCAAGCCTCGACAGTCGGTGATGAAAAACTGTTTTTT.

In this sample, this clonotype turned up a few times. The chain couples TRBV27 to TRBJ2-6; D gene ambiguous. The CDR3 contains 19 residues. V lost 5 bases to trimming and J lost 0 bases, with 20 bases between them. Germline V gene lookup returns CDR1 MNHEY and CDR2 SMNVEV (reference sequence). CDR3: CASSPGPRLLSSGANVLTF. The CDR3 DNA follows: TGTGCCAGCAGTCCGGGTCCCCGATTACTAAGCTCTGGGGCCAACGTCCTGACTTTC.

The J gene is TRBJ2-1, the V gene TRBV4-3; D may correspond to TRBD1 or TRBD2 (5 bases each). The CDR3 extends over 14 amino acids. The V end was cut by 0 bases, the J end by 5 bases, with 8 bases between. Looked up from germline, CDR1 is LGHNA and CDR2 is YSLEER. The DNA for the CDR3 is TGCGCCAGCAGCCAAGATGGGGACCACAATGAGCAGTTCTTC. This translates into CASSQDGDHNEQFF.

V and J are TRBV4-3 and TRBJ2-7; D remains ambiguous. Germline V gene lookup returns CDR1 LGHNA and CDR2 YSLEER. V was trimmed by 1 base and J by 0 bases, leaving 10 bases between them. The CDR3 is 15 amino acids. The CDR3 loop is CASSQAGFSSYEQYF. CDR3 bases: TGCGCCAGCAGCCAAGCTGGGTTTAGCTCCTACGAGCAGTACTTC.

This clonotype occurred a few times. This sequence joins TRBV19 and TRBJ2-7, with D perhaps TRBD1 (7 bases). The V end was cut by 5 bases, the J end by 4 bases, with 12 bases between. The germline gives CDR1 LNHDA, CDR2 SQIVND (reference sequence). This CDR3 has 13 residues. The CDR3 DNA reads TGTGCCAGTAGTGCGGGACAGTCTTACGAGCAGTACTTC. This encodes CASSAGQSYEQYF.

CDR3: CSARDREMEPQHF. CDR3 DNA sequence: TGCAGTGCTAGAGACAGGGAGATGGAGCCCCAGCATTTT. This chain uses TRBV20-1 with TRBJ1-5, with D tentatively TRBD1 (5 bases). Trimming took off 0 bases at V and 8 bases at J, with 11 bases between the two ends. Germline V lookup: CDR1 DFQATT, CDR2 SNEGSKA (reference sequence). The CDR3 loop spans 13 amino acids.

The gene calls are TRBV2 and TRBJ2-6; D may match TRBD1 or TRBD2 (5 bases each). Trimming removed 4 bases at V and 4 bases at J, with 8 bases between. Germline V lookup: CDR1 SNHLY, CDR2 FYNNEI. This CDR3 is built from 14 residues. The CDR3 nucleotides are TGTGCCAGCAGTGGAGGGGCGGGGGCCAACGTCCTGACTTTC. Amino acid sequence: CASSGGAGANVLTF.

This clonotype has a handful of counts. The chain is built from TRBV21-1 and TRBJ1-5. TRBV21-1 is a documented pseudogene. The CDR3 runs 14 residues. The CDR3 DNA sequence: TGTGCCAGCAGCAAAGGTGGGGTTGGTCAGCCCCAGCATTTT. This translates into CASSKGGVGQPQHF.

The chain joins TRBV27 to TRBJ1-1; 10 nucleotides line up with TRBD1. CDR1 and CDR2 from the germline V gene are MNHEY and SMNVEV (reference sequence). Germline trimming cut 1 base from V and 4 bases from J; bases unmatched to any gene: 9. This CDR3 region has 17 residues. The CDR3 sequence: CASSLWGDRGDGTEAFF. In DNA form, the CDR3 reads TGTGCCAGCAGTTTATGGGGGGACAGGGGCGACGGCACTGAAGCTTTCTTT.

The chain uses TRBV20-1 and TRBJ1-5; D possibly corresponds to TRBD1 (5 bases). Germline values: CDR1 DFQATT, CDR2 SNEGSKA (reference sequence). The CDR3 is 13 amino acids. V dropped 3 bases and J dropped 1 base, with 7 bases sitting between them. Here the CDR3 reads CSARRGSNQPQHF. DNA of the CDR3: TGCAGTGCTAGGAGGGGAAGCAATCAGCCCCAGCATTTT.